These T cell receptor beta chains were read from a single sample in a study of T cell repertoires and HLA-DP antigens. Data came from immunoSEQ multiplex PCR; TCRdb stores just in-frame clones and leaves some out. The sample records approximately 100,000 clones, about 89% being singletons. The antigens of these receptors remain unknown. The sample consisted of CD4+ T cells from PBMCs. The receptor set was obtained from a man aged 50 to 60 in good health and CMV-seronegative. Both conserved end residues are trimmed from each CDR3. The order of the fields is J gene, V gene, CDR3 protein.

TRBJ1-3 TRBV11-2 ASNIKGSGNTIY
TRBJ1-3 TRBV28 ASSFSDNSGNTIY
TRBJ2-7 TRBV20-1 SAGTYEQY
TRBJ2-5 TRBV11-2 ASSLGHRTQY
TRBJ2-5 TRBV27 ASRDATRETQY
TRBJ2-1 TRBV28 ASSFSRGEF
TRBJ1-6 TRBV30 AWSVLESSYNSPLH
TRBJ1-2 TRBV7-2 ASSQRAGANYGYT
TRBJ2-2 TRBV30 AWSVVLANTGELF
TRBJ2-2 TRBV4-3 ASSPMGTGNTGELF
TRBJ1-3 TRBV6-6 ASSPPGPQRGNTIY
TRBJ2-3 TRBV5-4 ASSFPGQGVTDTQY
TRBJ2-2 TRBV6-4 ASSDTNNYYTGELF
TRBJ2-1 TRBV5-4 ASSFGHLLNNEQF
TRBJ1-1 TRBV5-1 ASSLVTSLWDEAF
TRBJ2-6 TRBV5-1 ASSLWASGATSGANVLT
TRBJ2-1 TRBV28 ASNLPPRLAGGPRNEQF
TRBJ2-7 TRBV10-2 ASSDQMVYGQY
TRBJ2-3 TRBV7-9 ASSLGGSGTDTQY
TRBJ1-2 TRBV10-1 ASRAGTAYGYT
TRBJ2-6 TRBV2 ASSVGGPGANVLT
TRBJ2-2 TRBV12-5 ASGLGYTGELF
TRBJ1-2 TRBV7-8 ASSLGQTNYGYT
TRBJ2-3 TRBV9 ASSVVPGGGAGDTQY
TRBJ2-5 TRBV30 AWSVHIQETQY
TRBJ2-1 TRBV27 ASSLSRGRRIDEQF
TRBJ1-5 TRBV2 ASSEAVREPQH
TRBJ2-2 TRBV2 ASSEVDTGELF
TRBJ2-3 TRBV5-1 ASSLDSTDTQY